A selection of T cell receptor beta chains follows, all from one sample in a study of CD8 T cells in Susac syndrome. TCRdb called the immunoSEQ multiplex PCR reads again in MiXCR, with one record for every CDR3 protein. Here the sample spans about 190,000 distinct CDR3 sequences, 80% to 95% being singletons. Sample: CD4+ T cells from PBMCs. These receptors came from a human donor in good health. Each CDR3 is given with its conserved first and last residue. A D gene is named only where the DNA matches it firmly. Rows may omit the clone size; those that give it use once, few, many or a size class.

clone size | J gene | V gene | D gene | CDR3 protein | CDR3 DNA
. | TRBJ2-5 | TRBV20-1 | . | CSARASNPRQETQYF | TGCAGTGCTAGGGCGTCGAATCCGAGACAAGAGACCCAGTACTTC
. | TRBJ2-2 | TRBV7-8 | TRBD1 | CASSWGSGGKTGELFF | TGTGCCAGCAGCTGGGGTTCAGGGGGCAAGACCGGGGAGCTGTTTTTT
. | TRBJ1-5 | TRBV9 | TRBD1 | CASSDGTGGQPQHF | TGTGCCAGCAGCGATGGGACAGGGGGTCAGCCCCAGCATTTT
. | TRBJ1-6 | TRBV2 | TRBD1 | CASSELQGALSSPLHF | TGTGCCAGCAGTGAATTACAGGGGGCGTTAAGTTCACCCCTCCACTTT
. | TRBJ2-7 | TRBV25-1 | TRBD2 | CASSEAGGAYEQYF | TGTGCCAGCAGTGAAGCCGGGGGGGCCTACGAGCAGTACTTC
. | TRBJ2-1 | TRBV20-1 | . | CSADGEVYNEQFF | TGCAGTGCGGATGGGGAAGTCTACAATGAGCAGTTCTTC
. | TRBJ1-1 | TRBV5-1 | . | CASSDDRYTEAFF | TGCGCCAGCAGCGATGACAGGTACACTGAAGCTTTCTTT
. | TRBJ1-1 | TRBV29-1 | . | CSVGQSMNTEAFF | TGCAGCGTCGGACAGTCCATGAACACTGAAGCTTTCTTT
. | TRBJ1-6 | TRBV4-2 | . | CASRQDSQGRLHF | TGTGCCAGCAGACAGGACAGCCAGGGACGCCTCCACTTT
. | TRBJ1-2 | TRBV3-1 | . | CASSQDLTGFDYGYTF | TGTGCCAGCAGCCAAGATCTGACGGGGTTTGACTATGGCTACACCTTC
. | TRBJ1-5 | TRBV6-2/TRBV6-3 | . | CASNDQGQPQHF | TGTGCCAGCAATGACCAGGGTCAGCCCCAGCATTTT
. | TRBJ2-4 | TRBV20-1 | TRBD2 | CSASVPLAGAQGPGAKNIQYF | TGCAGTGCTAGTGTTCCCTTAGCGGGGGCTCAAGGGCCTGGGGCCAAAAACATTCAGTACTTC
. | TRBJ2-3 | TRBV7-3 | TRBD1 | CASSLTGGLADTQYF | TGTGCCAGCAGCTTAACAGGGGGCTTGGCAGATACGCAGTATTTT
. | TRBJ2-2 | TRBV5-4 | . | CASSVDREFTGELFF | TGTGCCAGCAGCGTGGACAGAGAGTTCACCGGGGAGCTGTTTTTT
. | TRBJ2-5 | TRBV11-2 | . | CASSLGSFFQETQYF | TGTGCCAGCAGCTTAGGGAGCTTTTTCCAAGAGACCCAGTACTTC
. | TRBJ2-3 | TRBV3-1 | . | CASSQEWADTQYF | TGTGCCAGCAGCCAAGAGTGGGCAGATACGCAGTATTTT
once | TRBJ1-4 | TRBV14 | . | CASSLRTGANEKLFF | TGTGCCAGCAGCTTACGGACGGGGGCTAATGAAAAACTGTTTTTT
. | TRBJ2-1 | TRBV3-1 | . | CASSQVSPTHNEQFF | TGTGCCAGCAGCCAAGTCAGTCCGACCCACAATGAGCAGTTCTTC
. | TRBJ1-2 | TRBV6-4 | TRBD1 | CASSRDRGYYGYTF | TGTGCCAGCAGTCGAGACAGGGGGTACTATGGCTACACCTTC
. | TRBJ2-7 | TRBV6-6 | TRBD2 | CASRRAGGPSSYEQYF | TGTGCCAGCAGGAGAGCGGGGGGGCCTAGCTCCTACGAGCAGTACTTC
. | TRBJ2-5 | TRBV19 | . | CASSTGTSSETQYF | TGTGCCAGTAGCACCGGGACCAGCTCAGAGACCCAGTACTTC
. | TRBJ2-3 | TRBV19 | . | CASRDLKRTDTQYF | TGTGCCAGCCGGGACTTAAAACGCACAGATACGCAGTATTTT
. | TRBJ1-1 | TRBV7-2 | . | CASSPWEGPTEAFF | TGTGCCAGCAGCCCTTGGGAGGGGCCCACTGAAGCTTTCTTT
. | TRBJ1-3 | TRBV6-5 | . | CASSPTGGSGNTIYF | TGTGCCAGCAGCCCTACGGGAGGTAGTGGAAACACCATATATTTT
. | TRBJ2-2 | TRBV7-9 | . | CASSPFRPLVSGELFF | TGTGCCAGCAGCCCTTTCCGCCCATTAGTGTCCGGGGAGCTGTTTTTT
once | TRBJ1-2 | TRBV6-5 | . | CASSLPEGYTF | TGTGCCAGCAGTCTTCCTGAGGGCTACACCTTC
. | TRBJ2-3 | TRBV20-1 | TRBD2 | CSALLRGGQILTDTQYF | TGCAGTGCTCTTCTGCGGGGGGGCCAAATTTTGACAGATACGCAGTATTTT
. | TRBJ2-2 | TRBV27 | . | CASSLGGTSTGELFF | TGTGCCAGCAGTTTAGGAGGAACGAGCACCGGGGAGCTGTTTTTT
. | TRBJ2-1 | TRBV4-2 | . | CASSLRDSPEGEQFF | TGTGCCAGCAGCCTCCGGGACTCGCCTGAGGGGGAGCAGTTCTTC
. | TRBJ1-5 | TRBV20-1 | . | CSARVGPQPQHF | TGCAGTGCTAGAGTTGGTCCACAGCCCCAGCATTTT
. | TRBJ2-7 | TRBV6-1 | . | CASSEPGLQYF | TGTGCCAGCAGTGAGCCTGGATTGCAGTACTTC
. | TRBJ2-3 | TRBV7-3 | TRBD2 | CASSRSGGVIDTQYF | TGTGCCAGCAGCCGAAGCGGGGGTGTCATAGATACGCAGTATTTT
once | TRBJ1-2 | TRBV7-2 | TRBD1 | CASSPGSGTGNYGYTF | TGTGCCAGCAGCCCAGGGAGTGGGACAGGGAACTATGGCTACACCTTC
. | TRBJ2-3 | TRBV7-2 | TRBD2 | CASSLPSGSTDTQYF | TGTGCCAGCAGCTTGCCTAGCGGGAGCACAGATACGCAGTATTTT
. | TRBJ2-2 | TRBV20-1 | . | CSASPIGGANTGELFF | TGCAGTGCTAGCCCCATCGGCGGCGCGAACACCGGGGAGCTGTTTTTT
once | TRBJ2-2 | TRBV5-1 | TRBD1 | CASRVAGTGATGELFF | TGCGCCAGCAGAGTGGCGGGGACAGGGGCCACCGGGGAGCTGTTTTTT
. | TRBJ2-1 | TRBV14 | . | CASSQGSNWGNEQFF | TGTGCCAGCAGCCAAGGTAGCAATTGGGGCAATGAGCAGTTCTTC
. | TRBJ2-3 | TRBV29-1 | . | CSVESGDTQYF | TGCAGCGTTGAAAGTGGAGATACGCAGTATTTT
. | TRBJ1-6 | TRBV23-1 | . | CASSQSGAKGSDSPLHF | TGCGCCAGCAGTCAATCGGGGGCGAAGGGTTCGGATTCACCCCTCCACTTT
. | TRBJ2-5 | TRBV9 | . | CASSPVRGSRETQYF | TGTGCCAGCAGCCCAGTACGGGGGTCCCGAGAGACCCAGTACTTC
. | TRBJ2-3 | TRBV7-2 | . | CASSFNSPSTDTQYF | TGTGCCAGCAGCTTTAATAGCCCTAGCACAGATACGCAGTATTTT
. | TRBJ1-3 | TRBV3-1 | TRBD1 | CASSQERQGARNTIYF | TGTGCCAGCAGCCAAGAGAGGCAGGGGGCTCGAAACACCATATATTTT
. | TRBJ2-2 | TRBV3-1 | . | CASSRGVGELFF | TGTGCCAGCAGCCGGGGGGTCGGGGAGCTGTTTTTT
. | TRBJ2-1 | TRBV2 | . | CASSELSGAYNEQFF | TGTGCCAGCAGTGAGCTTAGCGGAGCCTACAATGAGCAGTTCTTC
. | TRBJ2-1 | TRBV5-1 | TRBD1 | CASSLAVDRSYNEQFF | TGCGCCAGCAGCTTGGCCGTGGACAGGTCCTACAATGAGCAGTTCTTC
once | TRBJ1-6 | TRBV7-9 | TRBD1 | CASRSQGDPSNSLHF | TGTGCCAGCAGGTCACAGGGGGACCCTAGTAATTCCCTCCACTTT
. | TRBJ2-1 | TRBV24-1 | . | CATAPRTGGANEQFF | TGTGCCACCGCTCCAAGGACAGGAGGGGCCAATGAGCAGTTCTTC
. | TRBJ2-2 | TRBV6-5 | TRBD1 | CASSSVGQGPRTGELFF | TGTGCCAGCAGTTCGGTAGGACAGGGGCCTAGGACCGGGGAGCTGTTTTTT